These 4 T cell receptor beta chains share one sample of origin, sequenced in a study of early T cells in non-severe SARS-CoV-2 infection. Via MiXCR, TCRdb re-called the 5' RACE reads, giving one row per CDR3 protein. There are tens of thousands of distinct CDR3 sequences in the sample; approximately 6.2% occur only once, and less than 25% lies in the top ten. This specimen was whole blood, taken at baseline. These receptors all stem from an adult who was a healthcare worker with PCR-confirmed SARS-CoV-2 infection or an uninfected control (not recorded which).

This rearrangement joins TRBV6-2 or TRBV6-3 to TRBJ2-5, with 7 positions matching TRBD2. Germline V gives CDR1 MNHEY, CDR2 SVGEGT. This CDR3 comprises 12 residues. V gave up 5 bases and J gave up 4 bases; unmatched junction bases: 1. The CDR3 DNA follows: TGTGCCAGCAGTCGGACTAGAGAGACCCAGTACTTC. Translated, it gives CASSRTRETQYF.

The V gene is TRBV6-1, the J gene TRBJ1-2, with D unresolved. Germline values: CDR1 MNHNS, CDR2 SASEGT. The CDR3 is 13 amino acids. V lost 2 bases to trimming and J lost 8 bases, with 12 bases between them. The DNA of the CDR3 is TGTGCCAGCAGTGAACTTCCCGAGAGGGGCTACACCTTC. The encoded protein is CASSELPERGYTF.

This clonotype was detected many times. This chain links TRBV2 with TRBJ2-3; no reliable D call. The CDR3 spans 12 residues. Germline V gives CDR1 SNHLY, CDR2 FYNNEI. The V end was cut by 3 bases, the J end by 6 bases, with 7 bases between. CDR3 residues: CASSDWGDTQYF. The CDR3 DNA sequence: TGTGCCAGCAGTGATTGGGGTGATACGCAGTATTTT.

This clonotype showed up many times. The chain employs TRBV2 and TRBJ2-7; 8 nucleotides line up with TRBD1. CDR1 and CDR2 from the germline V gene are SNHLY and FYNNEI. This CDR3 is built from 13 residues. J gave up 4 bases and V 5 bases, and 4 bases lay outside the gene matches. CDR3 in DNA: TGTGCCAGCAGTCCAGGGGGCGAGTACGAGCAGTACTTC. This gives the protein CASSPGGEYEQYF.